The sample holds one count of the clone carrying this T cell receptor (beta chain). Its antigen is not identified. This specimen belongs to a study of blood T cells in healthy people across ages. Sample-barcoded 5' priming and a J-beta primer mix drove a second PCR of about 6 to 12 cycles. A single record per CDR3 protein comes from TCRdb applying MiXCR to the 5' RACE reads. This table holds approximately 790,000 distinct CDR3 sequences, around two thirds found once. The study's findings and limits: Versus aged donors, long-lived donors had higher diversity and more naive CD4+ cells.

Per germline, CDR1 SGHAT and CDR2 FQNNGV. The ends lost 3 bases at V and 4 bases at J; junction bases unmatched: 10. The CDR3 sequence is 16 residues long. The sequence came from a young man in good health. The material sequenced was blood. The chain combines TRBV11-2 with TRBJ2-7; 9 positions match TRBD1. Here the CDR3 reads CASSFAVGTGLYEQYF. The CDR3 region has the DNA TGTGCCAGCAGCTTTGCCGTCGGGACAGGGCTGTACGAGCAGTACTTC.